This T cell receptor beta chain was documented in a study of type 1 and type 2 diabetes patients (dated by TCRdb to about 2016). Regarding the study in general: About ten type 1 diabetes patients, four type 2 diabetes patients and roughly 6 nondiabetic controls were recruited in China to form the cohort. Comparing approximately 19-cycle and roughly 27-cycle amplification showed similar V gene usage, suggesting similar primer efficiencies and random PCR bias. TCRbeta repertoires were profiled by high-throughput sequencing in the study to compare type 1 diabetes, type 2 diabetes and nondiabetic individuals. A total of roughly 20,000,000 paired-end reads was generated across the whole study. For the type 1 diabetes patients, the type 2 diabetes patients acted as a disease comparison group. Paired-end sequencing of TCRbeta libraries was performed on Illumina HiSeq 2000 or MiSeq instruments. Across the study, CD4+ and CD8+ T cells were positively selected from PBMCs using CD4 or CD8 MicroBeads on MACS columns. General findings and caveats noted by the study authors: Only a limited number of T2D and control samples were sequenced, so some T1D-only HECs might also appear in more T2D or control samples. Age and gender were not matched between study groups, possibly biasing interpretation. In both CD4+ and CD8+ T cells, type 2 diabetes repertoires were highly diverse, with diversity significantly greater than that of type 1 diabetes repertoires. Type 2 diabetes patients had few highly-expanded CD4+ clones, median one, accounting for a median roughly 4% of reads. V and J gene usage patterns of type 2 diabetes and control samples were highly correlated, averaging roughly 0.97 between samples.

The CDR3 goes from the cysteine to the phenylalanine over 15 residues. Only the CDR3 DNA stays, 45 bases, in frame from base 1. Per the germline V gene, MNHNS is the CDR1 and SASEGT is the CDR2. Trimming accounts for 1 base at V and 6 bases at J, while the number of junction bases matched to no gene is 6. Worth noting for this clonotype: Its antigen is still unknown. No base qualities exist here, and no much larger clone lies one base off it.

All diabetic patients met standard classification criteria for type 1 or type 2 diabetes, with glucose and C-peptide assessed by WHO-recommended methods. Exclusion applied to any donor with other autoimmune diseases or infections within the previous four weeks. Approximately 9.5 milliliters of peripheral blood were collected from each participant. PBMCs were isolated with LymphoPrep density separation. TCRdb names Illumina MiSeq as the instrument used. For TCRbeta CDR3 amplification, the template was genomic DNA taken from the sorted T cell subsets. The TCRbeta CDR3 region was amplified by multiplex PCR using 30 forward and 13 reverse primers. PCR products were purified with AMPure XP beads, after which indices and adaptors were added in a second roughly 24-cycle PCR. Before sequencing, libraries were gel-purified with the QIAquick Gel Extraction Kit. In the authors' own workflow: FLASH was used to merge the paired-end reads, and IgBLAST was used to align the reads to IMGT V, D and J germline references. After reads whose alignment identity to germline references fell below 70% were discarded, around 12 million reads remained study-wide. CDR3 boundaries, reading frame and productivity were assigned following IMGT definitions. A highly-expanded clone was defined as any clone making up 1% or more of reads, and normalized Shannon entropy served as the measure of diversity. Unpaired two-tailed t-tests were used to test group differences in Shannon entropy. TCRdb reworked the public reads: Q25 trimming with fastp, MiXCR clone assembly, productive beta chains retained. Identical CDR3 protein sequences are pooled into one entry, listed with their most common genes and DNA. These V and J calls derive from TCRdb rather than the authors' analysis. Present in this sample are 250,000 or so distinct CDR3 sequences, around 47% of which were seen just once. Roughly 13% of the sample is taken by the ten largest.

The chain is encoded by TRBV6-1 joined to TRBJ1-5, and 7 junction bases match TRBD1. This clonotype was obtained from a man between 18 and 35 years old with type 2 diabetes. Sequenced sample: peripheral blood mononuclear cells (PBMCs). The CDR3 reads CASSEEQGTGQPQHF. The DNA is TGTGCCAGCAGTGAAGAACAGGGGACGGGTCAGCCCCAGCATTTT.